Listed here are 25 T cell receptor beta chains from one sample, sequenced in a study of shared T cell receptors in the human thymus. TCRdb's copy holds only in-frame clones and misses some; the assay was immunoSEQ multiplex PCR. The sample lists hundreds of thousands of clones; more than 75% were seen once. This same sample was also part of a study on human thymus T cells.

Material: thymocytes. The receptors shown here come from a boy under two years old with a congenital heart defect.

This clone was counted between two and nine times. The V gene is TRBV6-5, the J gene TRBJ1-1; D perhaps matches TRBD1 (5 bases). The CDR3 has 14 amino acids. From germline, CDR1 is MNHEY and CDR2 SVGAGI. Trimming left V 2 bases short and J 2 bases short, with 9 bases between. The CDR3 DNA reads as TGTGCCAGCAGTTACGGACAAGGTAACACTGAAGCTTTCTTT. It codes for CASSYGQGNTEAFF.

The chain combines TRBV27 with TRBJ2-5, with 11 positions matching TRBD1. In germline, CDR1 is MNHEY, CDR2 SMNVEV (reference sequence). CDR3 length: 16 residues. Germline trimming cut 4 bases from V and 4 bases from J; bases unmatched to any gene: 8. CDR3 coding DNA: TGTGCCAGCAGTTCCGGGACAGGGGGTATCCCAGAGACCCAGTACTTC. This translates into CASSSGTGGIPETQYF.

V is TRBV27 and J is TRBJ2-2, with TRBD2 as a possible D gene (5 bases). Trimming stripped 4 bases from V and 6 bases from J, with 9 bases between. The germline gives CDR1 MNHEY, CDR2 SMNVEV (reference sequence). The CDR3 length is 13 residues. For the CDR3, the DNA is TGTGCCAGCAGTTGGGGAGCCCCCGGGGAGCTGTTTTTT. Its protein product is CASSWGAPGELFF.

The V and J genes are TRBV7-8 and TRBJ2-3; possibly TRBD2 for D (6 bases). The CDR3 has 14 residues. Trimming removed 1 base at V and 6 bases at J, with 11 bases between. Germline loops: CDR1 SGHVS, CDR2 FQNEAQ. The DNA of the CDR3 is TGTGCCAGCAGCTTAGGGGCGGGAAGGGATACGCAGTATTTT. Translation: CASSLGAGRDTQYF.

This rearrangement joins TRBV4-3 to TRBJ1-3; unclear D gene. The V gene's germline CDR1 is LGHNA and CDR2 YSLEER. The CDR3 totals 16 residues. V lost 0 bases and J lost 0, with 9 bases in between. For the CDR3, the DNA is TGCGCCAGCAGCCAAGATCAACGGTACTCTGGAAACACCATATATTTT. Residues: CASSQDQRYSGNTIYF.

V is TRBV7-2 and J is TRBJ2-1; D ambiguous. The V end was cut by 5 bases, the J end by 1 base, with 12 bases between. The germline V gene encodes CDR1 SGHTA and CDR2 FQGNSA. The length of the CDR3 is 15 residues. The CDR3 here is CASSPDSWSYNEQFF. CDR3 sequence (DNA): TGTGCCAGCAGCCCTGATAGCTGGTCCTACAATGAGCAGTTCTTC.

The chain combines TRBV9 with TRBJ2-2, with 11 nucleotides matching TRBD1. The CDR3 is 18 amino acids. Germline CDR1 is SGDLS and CDR2 is YYNGEE. V lost 3 bases to trimming and J lost 3 bases; unmatched junction nucleotides: 10. The CDR3 region is CASSAASGDRGDTGELFF. CDR3 in DNA: TGTGCCAGCAGCGCAGCAAGCGGGGACAGGGGGGACACCGGGGAGCTGTTTTTT.

In its sample, this clone was seen once. V usage is TRBV27 and J usage is TRBJ1-4; possible D gene TRBD1, 5 bases. Germline values: CDR1 MNHEY, CDR2 SMNVEV (reference sequence). This CDR3 has 12 amino acids. V was pared by 5 bases and J by 9 bases, with 10 bases between. CDR3: CASSIDRKKLFF. Here the CDR3 DNA reads TGTGCCAGCAGTATTGACAGAAAAAAACTGTTTTTT.

The chain employs TRBV6-1 and TRBJ2-2; a possible D gene is TRBD2 (5 bases). Germline loops: CDR1 MNHNS, CDR2 SASEGT. The CDR3 spans 14 residues. Trimming removed 6 bases at V and 4 bases at J, with 12 bases between. The CDR3 DNA reads TGTGCCAGCAGACGGGATTCGGGCACCGGGGAGCTGTTTTTT. Translation gives CASRRDSGTGELFF.

This chain joins TRBV6-1 and TRBJ1-3, with 8 bases aligning to TRBD1. Germline V gene sequence: CDR1 MNHNS, CDR2 SASEGT. J gave up 3 bases and V 4 bases, and 8 bases lay outside the gene matches. This CDR3 is built from 16 residues. The CDR3 protein is CASSARDTGGGNTIYF. CDR3 in DNA: TGTGCCAGCAGTGCTAGGGACACAGGGGGTGGAAACACCATATATTTT.

This chain joins TRBV2 and TRBJ1-1; a possible D gene is TRBD1 (5 bases). Germline values: CDR1 SNHLY, CDR2 FYNNEI. Trimming left V 8 bases short and J 5 bases short, with 18 bases between. This CDR3 region has 14 residues. The CDR3 DNA reads TGTGCCAGCGTGGGAGGTGGGACGCGGACTGAAGCTTTCTTT. Protein sequence: CASVGGGTRTEAFF.

The gene calls are TRBV28 and TRBJ1-1; D may be TRBD1 (6 bases). Trimming stripped 6 bases from V and 10 bases from J, with 21 bases between. Germline CDR1 reads MDHEN; CDR2 reads SYDVKM. This CDR3 is 14 amino acids long. CDR3 residues: CASRSGQKPCGAFF. The CDR3 DNA follows: TGTGCCAGCAGGTCCGGACAGAAACCCTGCGGAGCTTTCTTT.

The chain uses TRBV2 and TRBJ2-7, with TRBD2 matching over 11 bases. V shed 6 bases, J shed 5 bases, and the junction held 6 bases outside the gene matches. The CDR3 length is 14 residues. Looked up from germline, CDR1 is SNHLY and CDR2 is FYNNEI. CDR3: CASSDSGRDHEQYF. The CDR3 DNA reads as TGTGCCAGCAGCGATAGCGGGAGGGACCACGAGCAGTACTTC.

The chain uses TRBV7-6 and TRBJ1-5; D might be TRBD1 (5 bases). Between the trimmed V and J ends, which lost 5 bases and 7 bases, there was a span of 18 bases. This CDR3 has 15 amino acids. In germline, CDR1 is SGHVS, CDR2 FNYEAQ. The CDR3: CASSADRGSRQPQHF. The CDR3 bases are TGTGCCAGCAGCGCGGATCGGGGGAGTCGGCAGCCCCAGCATTTT. Supplemented by reference TRBV7-6 and TRBJ1-5, the full variable domain reads GAGVSQSPRYKVTKRGQDVALRCDPISGHVSLYWYRQALGQGPEFLTYFNYEAQQDKSGLPNDRFSAERPEGSISTLTIQRTEQRDSAMYRCASSADRGSRQPQHFGDGTRLSIL.

This clone has a single count. The V and J genes are TRBV4-1 and TRBJ1-1; 8 positions match TRBD1. V lost 0 bases to trimming and J lost 0 bases; unmatched junction nucleotides: 6. CDR1 and CDR2 from the germline V gene are MGHRA and YSYEKL. The CDR3 is 17 residues long. The CDR3 protein is CASSQDGTGGMNTEAFF. CDR3 sequence (DNA): TGCGCCAGCAGCCAAGATGGGACAGGCGGAATGAACACTGAAGCTTTCTTT.

The rearrangement joins TRBV27 to TRBJ2-1; the match to TRBD1 covers 8 bases. The germline gives CDR1 MNHEY, CDR2 SMNVEV (reference sequence). V shed 5 bases, J shed 5 bases, and the junction held 8 bases outside the gene matches. The length of the CDR3 is 15 residues. The CDR3 DNA reads TGTGCCAGCAGTCCGCAGGGGGCTGGCCACAATGAGCAGTTCTTC. Protein: CASSPQGAGHNEQFF.

The chain combines TRBV10-3 with TRBJ1-2; 8 positions match TRBD1. CDR3 length equals 16 residues. The germline CDR1 and CDR2 sequences are ENHRY and SYGVKD. V was pared by 6 bases and J by 2 bases, with 11 bases of the junction left unmatched. The CDR3 protein is CAISPTQTGENYGYTF. In DNA, the CDR3 is TGTGCCATCAGCCCCACCCAGACAGGGGAAAACTATGGCTACACCTTC.

This chain connects TRBV7-9 to TRBJ2-5, with 8 positions matching TRBD2. This CDR3 has 13 amino acids. The germline gives CDR1 SEHNR, CDR2 FQNEAQ (reference sequence). Trimming removed 5 bases from V and 5 bases from J; junction bases left unmatched: 4. The CDR3 nucleotides read TGTGCCAGCAGCCCCCGGGAGGGGGAGACCCAGTACTTC. This encodes CASSPREGETQYF.

This chain joins TRBV6-5 and TRBJ2-2; 7 bases map to TRBD2. The CDR3 has 15 amino acids. Looked up from germline, CDR1 is MNHEY and CDR2 is SVGAGI. V trimming: 7 bases; J trimming: 1 base; junction bases outside the gene matches: 6. The CDR3 DNA follows: TGTGCCAGCACCGTTTCGGGGGGGAACACCGGGGAGCTGTTTTTT. This encodes CASTVSGGNTGELFF.

The genes are TRBV6-5 and TRBJ1-1; weak D call: TRBD1 (5 bases). Germline V gene sequence: CDR1 MNHEY, CDR2 SVGAGI. The length of the CDR3 is 11 residues. V lost 6 bases to trimming and J lost 8 bases, with 10 bases between them. The CDR3 DNA reads TGTGCCAGCAGCTATTACAGGGAAGCTTTCTTT. This gives the protein CASSYYREAFF.

The J gene is TRBJ2-6, the V gene TRBV7-3, with D tentatively TRBD1 (6 bases). The CDR3 runs to 17 residues. The germline gives CDR1 SGHTA, CDR2 FQGTGA. Trimming left V 5 bases short and J 0 bases short, with 14 bases between. CDR3 bases: TGTGCCAGCAGCCCTGGGGGCCGGGGCTCTGGGGCCAACGTCCTGACTTTC. Its translation: CASSPGGRGSGANVLTF.

V and J are TRBV7-8 and TRBJ2-3; D is possibly TRBD2 (7 bases). Germline CDR1 is SGHVS and CDR2 is FQNEAQ. The V gene lost 6 bases and the J gene lost 2 bases, with 15 bases spanning the gap. This CDR3 is built from 15 residues. CDR3 DNA sequence: TGTGCCAGCAGTCGAAGGGGGGGGTACACAGATACGCAGTATTTT. It encodes CASSRRGGYTDTQYF. The full variable domain, in which reference TRBV7-8 and TRBJ2-3 provide the parts outside the CDR3, is GAGVSQSPRYKVAKRGQDVALRCDPISGHVSLFWYQQALGQGPEFLTYFQNEAQLDKSGLPSDRFFAERPEGSVSTLKIQRTQQEDSAVYLCASSRRGGYTDTQYFGPGTRLTVL.

The V call is TRBV23-1, the J call TRBJ1-5; D perhaps matches TRBD1 (5 bases). TRBV23-1 is an ORF for which the function is uncertain. The V and J ends lost 11 bases and 7 bases respectively, with 18 bases between them. The CDR3 is made up of 13 amino acids. The CDR3 region is CAPPGGGSQPQHF. CDR3 DNA: TGCGCCCCGCCGGGCGGGGGGTCACAGCCCCAGCATTTT.

The chain recombines TRBV5-1 with TRBJ1-1, with 11 positions matching TRBD1. The CDR3 length is 18 residues. Germline V gene sequence: CDR1 SGHRS, CDR2 YFSETQ. V lost 5 bases, J lost 7 bases, and 19 bases stayed unmatched. The CDR3 is CASRPSAPGQGEIGEAFF. CDR3 DNA sequence: TGCGCCAGCAGGCCGTCGGCCCCGGGACAGGGGGAAATCGGTGAAGCTTTCTTT. Combining the CDR3 with reference TRBV5-1 and TRBJ1-1 gives the whole variable domain KAGVTQTPRYLIKTRGQQVTLSCSPISGHRSVSWYQQTPGQGLQFLFEYFSETQRNKGNFPGRFSGRQFSNSRSEMNVSTLELGDSALYLCASRPSAPGQGEIGEAFFGQGTRLTVV.

The V gene is TRBV9, the J gene TRBJ2-1, with TRBD2 matching over 8 bases. CDR1 and CDR2 from the germline V gene are SGDLS and YYNGEE. V shed 4 bases, J shed 4 bases, and the junction held 10 bases outside the gene matches. This CDR3 is built from 16 residues. CDR3 in amino acids: CASSIRPSGPYNEQFF. The CDR3 DNA is TGTGCCAGCAGCATTCGACCTAGCGGGCCTTACAATGAGCAGTTCTTC.